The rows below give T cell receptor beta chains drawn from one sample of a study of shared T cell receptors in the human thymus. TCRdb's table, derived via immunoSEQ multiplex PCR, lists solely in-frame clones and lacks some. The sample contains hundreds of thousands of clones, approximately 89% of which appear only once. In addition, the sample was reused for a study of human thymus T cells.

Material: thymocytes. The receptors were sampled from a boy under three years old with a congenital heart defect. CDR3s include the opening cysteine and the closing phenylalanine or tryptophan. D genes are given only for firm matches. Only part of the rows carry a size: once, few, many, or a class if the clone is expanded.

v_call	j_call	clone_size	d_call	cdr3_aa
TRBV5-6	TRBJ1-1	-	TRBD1	CASSSIRGMNTEAFF
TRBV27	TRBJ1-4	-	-	CASSFYRAGVEKLFF
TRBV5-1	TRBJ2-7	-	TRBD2	CASSLDSSGNSYEQYF
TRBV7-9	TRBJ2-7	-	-	CASSPLTDAYEQYF
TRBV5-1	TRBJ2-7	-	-	CASSSDSNEQYF
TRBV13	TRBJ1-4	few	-	CASSIDKSTNEKLFF
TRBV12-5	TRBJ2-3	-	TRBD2	CASGLPAGTSESPQADTQYF
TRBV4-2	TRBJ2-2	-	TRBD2	CASRLSGGFLTGELFF
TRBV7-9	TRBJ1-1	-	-	CASSFQGKATEAFF
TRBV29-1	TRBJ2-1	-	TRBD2	CSVEDRTSKGEQFF
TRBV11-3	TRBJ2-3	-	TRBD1	CASSLGSNRGLSTDTQYF
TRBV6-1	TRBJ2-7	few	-	CASSPSPGSSYEQYF
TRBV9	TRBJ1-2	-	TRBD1	CASSEEDRDNGYTF
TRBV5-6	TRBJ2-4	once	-	CASSLTGVGVAKNIQYF
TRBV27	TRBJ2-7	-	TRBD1	CASSLKAEGGQGLYEQYF
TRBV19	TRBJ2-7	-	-	CASSPQGYEQYF
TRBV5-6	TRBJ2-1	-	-	CASSVGGGGETYNEQFF
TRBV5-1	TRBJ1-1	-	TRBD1	CASSPGRGQGDAFF
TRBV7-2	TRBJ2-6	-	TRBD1	CASSPRDSHSGANVLTF
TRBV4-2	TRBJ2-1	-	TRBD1	CASSQVPRGLNEQFF
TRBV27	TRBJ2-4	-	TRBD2	CASSPGLAGGAKNIQYF
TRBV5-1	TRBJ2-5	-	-	CASSLGGSETQYF
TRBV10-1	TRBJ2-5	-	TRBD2	CASSAGLAGPLQETQYF
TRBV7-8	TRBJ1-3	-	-	CASSLVRPRAAGNTIYF
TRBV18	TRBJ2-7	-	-	CASSARAYEQYF
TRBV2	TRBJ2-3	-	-	CASSETRGNTDTQYF
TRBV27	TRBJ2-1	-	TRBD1	CASSSGRGPVYEQFF
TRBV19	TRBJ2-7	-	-	CASSTGLGYEQYF
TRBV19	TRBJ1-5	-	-	CASNDGLYSNQPQHF
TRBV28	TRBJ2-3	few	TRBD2	CASSTRPGLAGLTDTQYF
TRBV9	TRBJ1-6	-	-	CASSPTGHNSPLHF
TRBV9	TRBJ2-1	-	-	CASSVQAGTNEQFF
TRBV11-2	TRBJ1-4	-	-	CASSGQQYGNEKLFF
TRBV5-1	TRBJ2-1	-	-	CASSLGLSDPYNEQFF